Given below is one T cell receptor (beta chain) in context. What this receptor recognizes is not known. No much larger clone exists at a distance of one base, and base qualities are not known. TCRbeta CDR3 regions were amplified from genomic DNA by means of the immunoSEQ Assay, a bias-controlled multiplex PCR. The study's processing was this. Within the assay, amplification of reference gene primers was used to estimate how many nucleated cells each sample contained. Sequence reads were collapsed and filtered to measure the absolute abundance of every unique TCRbeta CDR3 rearrangement. For each sample, productive Simpson clonality was calculated as the square root of Simpson's diversity index over productive rearrangements. The table comes from immuneACCESS by way of TCRdb, which keeps in-frame sequences with V and J called. Part of the clones is missing from these tables; in studies checked, under half for an unresolved V gene and the rest for unknown reasons. That table is the source of V, J and clone size, and D and trimming were worked out from the DNA. This sample has about 100,000 clones in its table, and approximately 86% of those were observed once. The leading ten clones occupy less than 3.5% of the sample.

These data come from a study of blood T cell repertoires in COVID-19 (dated by TCRdb to the early 2020s). In the study overall: Samples covering the acute and convalescent phases of COVID-19 were provided by collaborators in the United States, Italy and Spain. The material from the prospective study consisted of cDNA or gDNA derived from T cells, B-cell-depleted T cells, or PBMCs. Deeply sampled blood TCRbeta repertoires from subjects exposed to, actively infected with, or recovered from COVID-19 were included in the dataset. The repertoires were made available in a free public database intended to serve as a resource for research on the immune response to SARS-CoV-2. The samples were drawn from the first 160 participants of the ongoing ImmuneRACE study and from some 1,300 subjects provided by 6 global collaborators. A de-identified subject ID, COVID-19 status, age in years and sex were almost always included in the sample metadata. Where HLA class I and class II types were available, the types were taken from metadata supplied by the sample provider, not from assay-based typing.

The paper as a whole reports these results and caveats: How much clinical and demographic metadata was included differed by source and by participant, and the metadata was provided uncurated.

In the prospective study, participants were about 18 to 95 years old, resided in approximately 22 geographic areas of the United States, and were enrolled through a virtual design. In the prospective study, cohorts were assigned on the basis of participant-reported clinical history obtained from a screening survey and a study questionnaire. Recovered participants in ImmuneRACE Cohort 3 were defined by two consecutive negative NP/OP PCR tests, clearance by a healthcare professional, or resolution of symptoms. In the prospective study, whole blood, serum and a nasopharyngeal or oropharyngeal swab were collected from each participant by mobile phlebotomists. Additional blood draws and questionnaires over an approximately 2-month period could optionally be provided by prospective study participants. Before DNA extraction, prospective study blood samples were shipped either frozen or at room temperature.

The germline V and J ends show losses of 4 bases and 5 bases respectively, and no gene match explains 12 bases of the junction. CDR1 and CDR2 were assigned from the germline V gene as SGDLS and YYNGEE. The CDR3 sequence holds 17 residues, the cysteine and phenylalanine included. Just the 51-base CDR3 DNA is kept, in frame starting at base 1. The chain links TRBV9 with TRBJ2-2; 9 middle bases align to TRBD2. Sequencing used PBMCs or T cells enriched from blood (not recorded which). The sequence was collected from a woman aged 50 to 65 who had recovered from COVID-19. For the CDR3, the sequence is CASSPVAGGPVTGELFF. The DNA sequence is given as TGTGCCAGCAGCCCTGTGGCGGGAGGGCCGGTGACCGGGGAGCTGTTTTTT.